What follows are 22 T cell receptor beta chains derived from one specimen sequenced in a study of beta chain features in type 1 diabetes. Study-wide findings and caveats: For Type 1 diabetes patients, all four CD4+ subsets carried TCRB CDR3s that were moderately but significantly shorter.

What these receptors recognize is not known. Since all of the isolated RNA was reverse transcribed, expressed TCRB transcripts were what got sequenced. Assay: immunoSEQ multiplex PCR; the TCRdb copy retains only in-frame clones and omits some. The sample contains 200,000 to 250,000 clones, approximately 15% of which appear only once. Sample: naive CD4+ T cells from blood. The origin of the receptors is a man aged 25 to 40 with type 1 diabetes.

The rearrangement uses TRBV11-2 and TRBJ2-1; 9 positions match TRBD1. Germline CDR1 is SGHAT and CDR2 is FQNNGV. V was clipped by 5 bases and J by 3 bases; unmatched bases: 8. CDR3 length equals 16 residues. The CDR3 spells CASSKTGTGSYNEQFF. The CDR3 region has the DNA TGTGCCAGCAGCAAAACCGGGACAGGGAGCTACAATGAGCAGTTCTTC. Filled out from reference TRBV11-2 and TRBJ2-1, the complete variable domain reads EAGVAQSPRYKIIEKRQSVAFWCNPISGHATLYWYQQILGQGPKLLIQFQNNGVVDDSQLPKDRFSAERLKGVDSTLKIQPAKLEDSAVYLCASSKTGTGSYNEQFFGPGTRLTVL.

The table lists this clone with a few counts. The V gene is TRBV6-5, the J gene TRBJ1-1, with no clear D. Between the trimmed V and J ends, which lost 0 bases and 6 bases, there was a span of 11 bases. Per germline, CDR1 MNHEY and CDR2 SVGAGI. The length of the CDR3 is 14 residues. In DNA form, the CDR3 reads TGTGCCAGCAGTTACTCGAATCGGAGGGCTGAAGCTTTCTTT. Translating gives CASSYSNRRAEAFF.

Notes on this clone: This sample also contains other DNA sequences that code for the same CDR3. The rearrangement uses TRBV29-1 and TRBJ1-1; D gene unclear. In germline, CDR1 is SQVTM, CDR2 ANQGSEA. This CDR3 contains 12 residues. The ends were cut back, 7 bases at V and 0 bases at J, with 9 bases in the middle. DNA of the CDR3: TGCAGCGCCCTGCGGGTGAACACTGAAGCTTTCTTT. Amino acid sequence: CSALRVNTEAFF. The whole variable domain, filled in from reference TRBV29-1 and TRBJ1-1, reads SAVISQKPSRDICQRGTSLTIQCQVDSQVTMMFWYRQQPGQSLTLIATANQGSEATYESGFVIDKFPISRPNLTFSTLTVSNMSPEDSSIYLCSALRVNTEAFFGQGTRLTVV.

The chain employs TRBV11-2 and TRBJ2-3; 8 nucleotides line up with TRBD2. Germline lookup yields CDR1 SGHAT and CDR2 FQNNGV. This CDR3 comprises 17 residues. V lost 3 bases, J lost 2 bases, and 10 bases stayed unmatched. This chain's CDR3 is CASSLGGGKRLTDTQYF. In DNA, the CDR3 is TGTGCCAGCAGCTTGGGCGGGGGGAAACGGCTCACAGATACGCAGTATTTT.

This sequence joins TRBV15 and TRBJ1-5; 9 nucleotides agree with TRBD1. This CDR3 comprises 17 residues. V shed 6 bases and J 5 bases; nucleotides not matched to a gene: 14. The germline gives CDR1 LNHNV, CDR2 YYDKDF (reference sequence). The CDR3 sequence is CATSPTSGTGFYQPQHF. The CDR3 region has the DNA TGTGCCACCAGTCCCACCTCCGGGACAGGGTTTTATCAGCCCCAGCATTTT.

V and J are TRBV5-1 and TRBJ2-5, with D maybe TRBD1 (6 bases). This CDR3 spans 15 amino acids. The V gene lost 2 bases and the J gene lost 1 base, with 12 bases spanning the gap. From germline, CDR1 is SGHRS and CDR2 YFSETQ. The chain's CDR3 is CASSFPGRGQETQYF. The DNA for the CDR3 is TGCGCCAGCAGCTTTCCAGGCAGGGGCCAAGAGACCCAGTACTTC.

The genes are TRBV19 and TRBJ1-5; D not resolved. CDR3 length equals 15 residues. The V and J ends lost 4 bases and 4 bases respectively, with 14 bases between them. The germline CDR1 and CDR2 sequences are LNHDA and SQIVND (reference sequence). The chain's CDR3 is CASSTPPGGNQPQHF. The CDR3 DNA sequence: TGTGCCAGTAGTACCCCTCCAGGTGGGAATCAGCCCCAGCATTTT.

The chain couples TRBV11-3 to TRBJ2-6; no definite D call. V was trimmed by 4 bases and J by 0 bases, leaving 4 bases between them. This CDR3 is 14 amino acids long. Germline CDR1 is SGHNT and CDR2 is YENEEA. The CDR3 loop reads CASSYTSGANVLTF. The CDR3 DNA follows: TGTGCCAGCAGCTACACCTCTGGGGCCAACGTCCTGACTTTC.

The genes are TRBV4-2 and TRBJ1-1; D is possibly TRBD1 (6 bases). This CDR3 has 14 amino acids. V was shortened by 0 bases and J by 3 bases, with 8 bases between the two germline ends. Germline V CDR1 and CDR2: LGHNA, YNFKEQ. CDR3 sequence: CASSQESGDTEAFF. CDR3 DNA: TGTGCCAGCAGCCAAGAATCAGGGGACACTGAAGCTTTCTTT.

This clone was found a few times. The rearrangement uses TRBV9 and TRBJ1-1; D is unresolved. Between the trimmed V and J ends, which lost 0 bases and 4 bases, there was a span of 10 bases. Germline V CDR1 and CDR2: SGDLS, YYNGEE. The CDR3 extends over 14 amino acids. The CDR3 DNA is TGTGCCAGCAGCGTAGAAGTTGTCGGCACTGAAGCTTTCTTT. This encodes CASSVEVVGTEAFF.

The chain carries TRBV25-1 and TRBJ2-7; D ambiguous. CDR1 is MGHDK and CDR2 is SYGVNS in the germline V gene. V was pared by 2 bases and J by 7 bases, with 9 bases between. This CDR3 has 12 amino acids. The CDR3 DNA follows: TGTGCCAGCAGTGAAAGTGTCAGGGAGCAGTACTTC. Translated: CASSESVREQYF.

This clone turned up a few times. The V gene is TRBV29-1, the J gene TRBJ1-1, with D unresolved. Germline V gene lookup returns CDR1 SQVTM and CDR2 ANQGSEA. The CDR3 is made up of 10 amino acids. Trimming shortened V by 6 bases and J by 1 base, and 3 bases separated the two germline ends. The CDR3 region has the DNA TGCAGCGTCCGGAACACTGAAGCTTTCTTT. It specifies CSVRNTEAFF.

This sequence joins TRBV29-1 and TRBJ2-7, with a weak D call TRBD1 (6 bases). The length of the CDR3 is 14 residues. Trimming shortened V by 7 bases and J by 0 bases, and 16 bases separated the two germline ends. CDR1 SQVTM and CDR2 ANQGSEA come from the germline V gene. This CDR3 is CSAGQGAYSYEQYF. The CDR3 DNA follows: TGCAGCGCGGGACAAGGTGCCTACTCCTACGAGCAGTACTTC.

This clone was found a few times. The chain couples TRBV5-6 to TRBJ1-1; D possibly corresponds to TRBD1 (5 bases). The CDR3 has 15 residues. The V gene's germline CDR1 is SGHDT and CDR2 YYEEEE. V lost 0 bases to trimming and J lost 0 bases, with 9 bases between them. This CDR3 is CASSLGGGLNTEAFF. The CDR3 coding sequence is TGTGCCAGCAGCTTGGGGGGGGGACTGAACACTGAAGCTTTCTTT. Full variable domain (outside the CDR3, taken from reference TRBV5-6 and TRBJ1-1): DAGVTQSPTHLIKTRGQQVTLRCSPKSGHDTVSWYQQALGQGPQFIFQYYEEEERQRGNFPDRFSGHQFPNYSSELNVNALLLGDSALYLCASSLGGGLNTEAFFGQGTRLTVV.

A few counts support this clone. The genes are TRBV7-2 and TRBJ2-3; TRBD1 matches at 8 bases. The germline V gene encodes CDR1 SGHTA and CDR2 FQGNSA. V lost 2 bases and J lost 8; bases outside the gene matches: 12. The length of the CDR3 is 16 residues. CDR3 sequence reads: CASSLRTGPLLGTQYF. In DNA, the CDR3 is TGTGCCAGCAGCTTACGGACAGGGCCATTGCTTGGTACGCAGTATTTT.

This clone has only a few counts. V is TRBV7-9 and J is TRBJ2-5; weak D call: TRBD1 (5 bases). The V end was cut by 5 bases, the J end by 5 bases, with 12 bases between. Germline CDR1 SEHNR, CDR2 FQNEAQ (reference sequence). The CDR3 has 13 residues. The DNA of the CDR3 is TGTGCCAGCAGCCCCGAAGGGGTCGAGACCCAGTACTTC. It yields the protein CASSPEGVETQYF.

The rearrangement joins TRBV5-4 to TRBJ2-5; possible D gene TRBD2, 6 bases. Trimming pared 0 bases from V and 3 bases from J, leaving 12 bases between. CDR3 length: 15 amino acids. CDR1 is SGHNT, CDR2 YYREEE, per germline (reference sequence). CDR3 nucleotides: TGTGCCAGCAGCTTGGCACCGGGGGTGGAAGAGACCCAGTACTTC. Translating gives CASSLAPGVEETQYF.

This clone was seen more than once but under ten times. V gene TRBV7-2 combines with J gene TRBJ2-7; 7 bases are a match to TRBD2. CDR3 length: 14 residues. After removal of 6 bases from V and 0 bases from J, the junction contained 5 bases not matched to a gene. Germline lookup yields CDR1 SGHTA and CDR2 FQGNSA. Written as DNA, the CDR3 is TGTGCCAGCAGATCCGGGGACTACTCCTACGAGCAGTACTTC. Residues: CASRSGDYSYEQYF.

This clone was picked up a small number of times. The chain recombines TRBV30 with TRBJ1-2, with D possibly being TRBD1 (5 bases). Trimming took off 2 bases at V and 2 bases at J, with 9 bases between the two ends. The CDR3 totals 13 residues. The germline gives CDR1 GTSNPN, CDR2 SVGIG (reference sequence). The CDR3 spells CAWSSGGNYGYTF. The CDR3 region has the DNA TGTGCCTGGAGTTCCGGGGGGAACTATGGCTACACCTTC.

This clone was recorded a few times. The chain couples TRBV6-5 to TRBJ2-7; D not resolved. The germline V gene encodes CDR1 MNHEY and CDR2 SVGAGI. The CDR3 has 15 residues. V dropped 0 bases and J dropped 0 bases, with 9 bases sitting between them. The CDR3 loop is CASSYSLDFSYEQYF. The CDR3 region has the DNA TGTGCCAGCAGTTACTCGCTAGATTTCTCCTACGAGCAGTACTTC.

The chain combines TRBV5-6 with TRBJ2-2, with D tentatively TRBD1 (6 bases). Germline loops: CDR1 SGHDT, CDR2 YYEEEE. The CDR3 extends over 16 amino acids. Trimming removed 3 bases from V and 6 bases from J, with 18 bases in between. This chain's CDR3 is CASSSLQGMPAGELFF. The DNA of the CDR3 is TGTGCCAGCAGCTCACTACAGGGAATGCCGGCCGGGGAGCTGTTTTTT.

The genes are TRBV18 and TRBJ2-7, with a tentative D call TRBD2 (5 bases). Trimming shortened V by 3 bases and J by 4 bases, and 13 bases separated the two germline ends. CDR1 KGHSH and CDR2 LQKENI come from the germline V gene. The CDR3 consists of 14 residues. The CDR3 nucleotides are TGTGCCAGCTCACCGAGGGAACAGAGTTACGAGCAGTACTTC. Encoded protein: CASSPREQSYEQYF.